The 13 T cell receptor beta chains below come from one sample, sequenced in a study of beta chain features in type 1 diabetes. Of the isolated RNA, all was reverse transcribed, and so the sequenced material was expressed TCRB transcripts. The table came from immunoSEQ multiplex PCR; TCRdb's copy has only in-frame clones and leaves some out. The table lists about 42,000 clones, roughly 50% of them singletons, with about 0.25% in the top ten. Source material: stem cell memory CD4+ T cells from blood. The receptor source for this set is a woman in her thirties in good health.

This clone was seen a handful of times. The chain carries TRBV10-3 and TRBJ2-7, with TRBD2 identical over 11 bases. Per the germline V gene, CDR1 is ENHRY and CDR2 is SYGVKD. This CDR3 spans 13 amino acids. The J segment lost 0 bases and the V segment lost 9 bases, leaving 1 base of the junction unmatched. CDR3 coding DNA: TGTGCCATTACTAGCGGGAGCTCCTACGAGCAGTACTTC. This codes for CAITSGSSYEQYF.

The rearrangement joins TRBV7-2 to TRBJ1-1, with no clear D. The V end lost 1 base, the J end lost 0 bases, and 6 bases lay between the germline ends. Germline V gene lookup returns CDR1 SGHTA and CDR2 FQGNSA. This CDR3 contains 14 residues. CDR3: CASSLVSVNTEAFF. The CDR3 bases are TGTGCCAGCAGCTTAGTTTCGGTGAACACTGAAGCTTTCTTT.

The rearrangement joins TRBV28 to TRBJ2-7; weak D call: TRBD1 (6 bases). The germline V and J ends were trimmed by 5 bases and 5 bases, with 19 bases remaining between them. This CDR3 has 15 amino acids. In germline, CDR1 is MDHEN, CDR2 SYDVKM. CDR3 in amino acids: CASSPPYGQPDEQYF. In DNA, the CDR3 is TGTGCCAGCAGTCCACCGTACGGACAGCCTGACGAGCAGTACTTC.

This clone was detected a few times. The chain has TRBV4-3 and TRBJ2-3, with TRBD2 identical over 9 bases. Trimming took 3 bases from V and 5 from J; bases not matched to a gene: 9. Germline-derived CDR1 and CDR2 are LGHNA and YSLEER. The CDR3 loop spans 16 amino acids. The CDR3 DNA sequence: TGCGCCAGCAGCCACACCGTTTTAGCGGGAGAAGATACGCAGTATTTT. Translation gives CASSHTVLAGEDTQYF.

The chain couples TRBV10-3 to TRBJ2-3; D not certain. The germline CDR1 and CDR2 sequences are ENHRY and SYGVKD. The length of the CDR3 is 12 residues. Trimming removed 6 bases from V and 2 bases from J, with 6 bases in between. The CDR3 loop is CAISDNTDTQYF. CDR3 nucleotide sequence: TGTGCCATCAGCGACAACACAGATACGCAGTATTTT.

This clone was seen a handful of times. V and J are TRBV11-1 and TRBJ1-1, with 7 bases aligning to TRBD1. The junction had 6 bases not matched to a gene; V was cut back by 5 bases and J by 3 bases. The germline V gene encodes CDR1 SGHAT and CDR2 FQDESV (reference sequence). The CDR3 extends over 14 amino acids. The CDR3 spells CASSEGQIYTEAFF. The CDR3 DNA sequence: TGTGCCAGCAGCGAGGGACAGATTTACACTGAAGCTTTCTTT.

The rearrangement links TRBV5-4 to TRBJ2-5, with TRBD2 identical over 11 bases. The trim removed 4 bases at V and 1 base at J, leaving 3 bases unmatched. Germline loops: CDR1 SGHNT, CDR2 YYREEE (reference sequence). This CDR3 comprises 15 residues. CDR3 sequence (DNA): TGTGCCAGCAGCATCGGGACTAGCGGCCAAGAGACCCAGTACTTC. This sequence encodes CASSIGTSGQETQYF.

The J gene is TRBJ1-1, the V gene TRBV18; maybe TRBD1 (5 bases). CDR3 size: 14 residues. From germline, CDR1 is KGHSH and CDR2 LQKENI. V dropped 3 bases and J dropped 4 bases, with 12 bases sitting between them. The CDR3 DNA reads as TGTGCCAGCTCACCCAACCACGGGGGCACTGAAGCTTTCTTT. Amino acids: CASSPNHGGTEAFF.

The chain links TRBV6-1 to TRBJ2-7; possible D gene TRBD2, 6 bases. Germline V gene data show CDR1 as MNHNS and CDR2 as SASEGT. The CDR3 sequence is 14 residues long. Trimming shortened V by 8 bases and J by 0 bases, and 14 bases separated the two germline ends. As DNA, the CDR3 is TGTGCCAGCTCCTGGGACTCCGTCTCCTACGAGCAGTACTTC. Translation gives CASSWDSVSYEQYF.

The chain links TRBV7-2 to TRBJ2-3; the D is unclear. Germline-derived CDR1 and CDR2 are SGHTA and FQGNSA. Between the trimmed V and J ends, which lost 5 bases and 0 bases, there was a span of 9 bases. The CDR3 is 14 residues long. CDR3 DNA: TGTGCCAGCAGCCCGACTCACAGCACAGATACGCAGTATTTT. This encodes CASSPTHSTDTQYF.

V usage is TRBV27 and J usage is TRBJ2-1; 7 bases match TRBD1. Unmatched junction bases numbered 14, after V lost 4 bases and J lost 8 bases. This CDR3 is 16 amino acids long. Germline lookup yields CDR1 MNHEY and CDR2 SMNVEV (reference sequence). This CDR3 is CASSWDSVRPGYEQFF. The CDR3 DNA reads as TGTGCCAGCAGTTGGGACAGCGTCAGGCCGGGGTATGAGCAGTTCTTC.

The chain recombines TRBV4-2 with TRBJ2-7, with TRBD2 identical over 8 bases. Trimming removed 0 bases from V and 4 bases from J; junction bases left unmatched: 14. CDR3 length equals 18 residues. Germline V gives CDR1 LGHNA, CDR2 YNFKEQ. The CDR3 nucleotides read TGTGCCAGCAGCCAAGATTCAGCTGTAGCGGGAACGGGATACGAGCAGTACTTC. It codes for CASSQDSAVAGTGYEQYF.

This chain links TRBV20-1 with TRBJ2-1, with D unresolved. V lost 6 bases and J 15 bases, leaving 9 bases between the germline ends. Looked up from germline, CDR1 is DFQATT and CDR2 is SNEGSKA (reference sequence). The CDR3 length is 8 residues. The CDR3 sequence: CSAQAPFF. CDR3 nucleotide sequence: TGCAGTGCCCAAGCGCCGTTCTTC.